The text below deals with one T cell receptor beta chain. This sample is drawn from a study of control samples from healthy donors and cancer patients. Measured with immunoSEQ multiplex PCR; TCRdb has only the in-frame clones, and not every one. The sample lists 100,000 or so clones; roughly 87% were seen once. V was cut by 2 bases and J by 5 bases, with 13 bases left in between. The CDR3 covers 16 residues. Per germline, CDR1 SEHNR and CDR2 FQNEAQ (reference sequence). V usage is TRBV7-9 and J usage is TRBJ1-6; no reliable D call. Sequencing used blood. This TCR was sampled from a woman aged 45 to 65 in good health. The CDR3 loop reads CASSLLTQANNSPLHF. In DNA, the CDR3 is TGTGCCAGCAGCTTACTGACGCAGGCGAATAATTCACCCCTCCACTTT.